This TCR beta chain was obtained from a study of blood T cell repertoires in COVID-19. Whole-study context: From the United States, Italy and Spain came samples of acute and convalescent COVID-19. The analysed material was cDNA or gDNA that came from T cells, B-cell-depleted T cells, or PBMCs.

Germline V gene lookup returns CDR1 KGHDR and CDR2 SFDVKD. The CDR3 has 13 residues. V lost 2 bases, J lost 3 bases, and 6 bases lay in between. Per the study methods: Researchers report that nucleated cell counts were estimated from reference gene primer amplification. The method was immunoSEQ multiplex PCR; TCRdb's version includes in-frame clones alone and lacks a portion of them. The DNA gave D and trimming, while V, J and clone size come from that table. The repertoire holds tens of thousands of clones, with approximately 73% as singletons. Sequencing was performed on peripheral blood. This clonotype was obtained from a woman aged 50 to 65 with active or convalescent COVID-19. The chain links TRBV24-1 to TRBJ1-1; no reliable D call. Here the CDR3 DNA reads TGTGCCACCAGTGATTCGGGTTACACTGAAGCTTTCTTT. It codes for CATSDSGYTEAFF.